What follows are 13 T cell receptor beta chains derived from one specimen sequenced in a study of human T cells and chemical hapten exposure. Time point of the sample: patch test 2, 6 weeks after DPC sensitization. Specified treatment: therapeutic diphenylcyclopropenone sensitization with weekly scalp DPC. In TCRdb, the RACE reads were re-called with MiXCR into one record per CDR3 protein. This table has roughly 96,000 distinct CDR3 sequences, approximately 9.3% appearing once. The sequencing here drew on whole blood, taken in connection with sensitization to the hapten diphenylcyclopropenone (DPC). The source of these receptors is a middle-aged woman with alopecia areata. Some clones in this sample may be carry-over from other donors' samples.

This clonotype was detected a few times. The CDR3 here is CASSLSVGSAGELFF. CDR3 nucleotide sequence: TGTGCCAGCAGTCTCTCCGTGGGCAGTGCCGGGGAGCTGTTTTTT. V and J are TRBV3-1 and TRBJ2-2; no clear D. Germline-derived CDR1 and CDR2 are LGHDT and YNNKEL (reference sequence). The CDR3 is made up of 15 amino acids. V was pared by 6 bases and J by 6 bases, with 17 bases between.

This clonotype occurred many times. The rearrangement joins TRBV3-2 to TRBJ2-7; TRBD1 was called by the table and not checked on the DNA. TRBV3-2 is deemed a pseudogene. There are 14 residues in the CDR3. CDR3 residues: CASSPLRGRDEQYF. The CDR3 DNA sequence: TGTGCCAGCAGCCCTTTGAGGGGGCGCGACGAGCAGTACTTC.

This clonotype was detected only a few times. This sequence joins TRBV11-2 and TRBJ2-3, with 8 bases that match TRBD1. V lost 1 base and J lost 3; bases outside the gene matches: 6. This CDR3 contains 16 residues. Germline CDR1 is SGHAT and CDR2 is FQNNGV. In DNA form, the CDR3 reads TGTGCCAGCAGCTTAGGGGCAGGGGGCGCGACAGATACGCAGTATTTT. Translated: CASSLGAGGATDTQYF.

This chain connects TRBV6-6 to TRBJ1-5; no definite D call. The CDR3 spans 13 residues. Trimming pared 0 bases from V and 6 bases from J, leaving 6 bases between. Germline CDR1 is MNHNY and CDR2 is SVGAGI (reference sequence). This CDR3 is CASSYSEPQPQHF. CDR3 DNA sequence: TGTGCCAGCAGTTACTCGGAGCCTCAGCCCCAGCATTTT.

The rearrangement uses TRBV20-1 and TRBJ1-5; D gene ambiguous. With 3 bases removed from V and 0 bases from J, the gap between germline ends came to 18 bases. The germline V gene has CDR1 DFQATT and CDR2 SNEGSKA (reference sequence). This CDR3 spans 17 amino acids. As DNA, the CDR3 is TGCAGTGCTAGGGCAGGTGATTTAGGTTATAGCAATCAGCCCCAGCATTTT. This codes for CSARAGDLGYSNQPQHF.

This clonotype was found a few times. The chain combines TRBV3-1 with TRBJ2-7; TRBD2 matches 10 bases. Germline V gene data show CDR1 as LGHDT and CDR2 as YNNKEL (reference sequence). The CDR3 has 16 amino acids. The V and J ends lost 4 bases and 5 bases, in that order; junction bases with no gene match: 11. The CDR3 DNA is TGTGCCAGCAGCCGCTCAGTTCTAGCGGGAGTCCACGAGCAGTACTTC. This gives the protein CASSRSVLAGVHEQYF.

The CDR3 region has the DNA TGTGCCAGCAGCCCTATCCTAGGTAACCTTCAGTACTTC. Protein: CASSPILGNLQYF. The chain carries TRBV12-3 or TRBV12-4 and TRBJ2-4, with D unresolved. V gave up 6 bases and J gave up 11 bases, with 17 bases separating them. The CDR3 loop spans 13 amino acids.

The sample holds many counts of this clonotype. This chain links TRBV6-2 or TRBV6-3 with TRBJ2-4; 8 positions agree with TRBD1. The trim removed 1 base at V and 0 bases at J, leaving 14 bases unmatched. The germline V gene encodes CDR1 MNHEY and CDR2 SVGEGT. The CDR3 totals 20 residues. The CDR3 loop is CASSYLKGQGSPLAKNIQYF. CDR3 nucleotide sequence: TGTGCCAGCAGTTACTTGAAAGGACAGGGTTCTCCATTAGCCAAAAACATTCAGTACTTC.

V is TRBV20-1 and J is TRBJ2-7, with unresolved D. V was cut by 7 bases and J by 4 bases, with 23 bases left in between. The CDR3 is 15 residues long. Germline loops: CDR1 DFQATT, CDR2 SNEGSKA (reference sequence). CDR3 sequence: CSGIRSGGVGYEQYF. The CDR3 region has the DNA TGCAGTGGAATCCGTTCGGGCGGAGTAGGGTACGAGCAGTACTTC.

This clonotype showed up many times. The gene calls are TRBV4-2 and TRBJ2-1; 10 nucleotides match TRBD2. The CDR3 length is 17 residues. V lost 4 bases and J lost 2; bases outside the gene matches: 8. Germline lookup yields CDR1 LGHNA and CDR2 YNFKEQ. CDR3 residues: CASSPLVTSGTYNEQFF. Written as DNA, the CDR3 is TGTGCCAGCAGCCCTCTCGTAACTAGCGGGACCTACAATGAGCAGTTCTTC.

This clonotype was detected a few times. The chain links TRBV4-1 to TRBJ2-7; TRBD1 aligns across 7 bases. V shed 4 bases, J shed 2 bases, and the junction held 8 bases outside the gene matches. CDR1 is MGHRA and CDR2 is YSYEKL in the germline V gene. CDR3 length: 15 amino acids. The CDR3 DNA sequence: TGCGCCAGCAGCCCCTCTATGACAGGGACCTACGAGCAGTACTTC. The encoded protein is CASSPSMTGTYEQYF.

Turning to this clonotype: A read error is possible here, since a much larger clone lies one base away. The CDR3 DNA reads TGTGCCATCAGCATGACACTAGCGGGAGCCTACGAGCAGTACTTC. This translates into CAISMTLAGAYEQYF. The genes are TRBV10-3 and TRBJ2-7, with TRBD2 identical over 11 bases. The CDR3 extends over 15 amino acids. V shed 6 bases, J shed 2 bases, and the junction held 6 bases outside the gene matches. Germline values: CDR1 ENHRY, CDR2 SYGVKD.

This clonotype was seen only a few times. This chain links TRBV29-1 with TRBJ1-5, with D unresolved. The CDR3 has 13 amino acids. Germline V gene lookup returns CDR1 SQVTM and CDR2 ANQGSEA. Trimming shortened V by 0 bases and J by 4 bases, and 7 bases separated the two germline ends. This CDR3 reads CSVEEIWNQPQHF. CDR3 sequence (DNA): TGCAGCGTTGAAGAAATTTGGAATCAGCCCCAGCATTTT.